The 26 T cell receptor beta chains below were found in one sample sequenced in a study of shared T cell receptors in the human thymus. Libraries were prepared by immunoSEQ multiplex PCR; TCRdb keeps only in-frame clonotypes and omits some of them. This table holds hundreds of thousands of clones, 80% to 90% found once. The same sample was also used in a study of human thymus T cells.

The sample consisted of thymocytes. All receptors come from a boy under three years old with a congenital heart defect.

This chain connects TRBV2 to TRBJ2-3, with D perhaps matching TRBD2 (6 bases). V was cut by 8 bases and J by 2 bases, with 23 bases left in between. From germline, CDR1 is SNHLY and CDR2 FYNNEI. CDR3 size: 17 residues. CDR3 DNA: TGTGCCAGCTCCAAAACCACCTACGGGGGTTTCACAGATACGCAGTATTTT. Translated: CASSKTTYGGFTDTQYF.

The chain couples TRBV2 to TRBJ1-1; the match to TRBD1 covers 7 bases. J gave up 2 bases and V 4 bases, and 7 bases lay outside the gene matches. The germline V gene encodes CDR1 SNHLY and CDR2 FYNNEI. This CDR3 region has 15 residues. The CDR3 sequence is CASSGKGAGNTEAFF. As DNA, the CDR3 is TGTGCCAGCAGTGGGAAGGGGGCGGGAAACACTGAAGCTTTCTTT.

The chain joins TRBV28 to TRBJ1-5; D is unresolved. The germline V gene has CDR1 MDHEN and CDR2 SYDVKM. The CDR3 loop spans 13 amino acids. Trimming shortened V by 2 bases and J by 7 bases, and 9 bases separated the two germline ends. Here the CDR3 reads CASSLRAGQPQHF. The CDR3 DNA sequence: TGTGCCAGCAGTTTACGGGCGGGGCAGCCCCAGCATTTT. Full variable domain (outside the CDR3, taken from reference TRBV28 and TRBJ1-5): DVKVTQSSRYLVKRTGEKVFLECVQDMDHENMFWYRQDPGLGLRLIYFSYDVKMKEKGDIPEGYSVSREKKERFSLILESASTNQTSMYLCASSLRAGQPQHFGDGTRLSIL.

This chain uses TRBV6-1 with TRBJ1-3, with TRBD1 as a possible D gene (6 bases). Germline CDR1 reads MNHNS; CDR2 reads SASEGT. There are 14 residues in the CDR3. V was shortened by 7 bases and J by 0 bases, with 10 bases between the two germline ends. This CDR3 is CASMQGSSGNTIYF. Written as DNA, the CDR3 is TGTGCCAGCATGCAGGGGAGCTCTGGAAACACCATATATTTT.

For this clone: This sample also contains other DNA sequences that code for the same CDR3. This rearrangement joins TRBV27 to TRBJ2-7; 8 positions agree with TRBD2. The CDR3 runs to 14 residues. V dropped 3 bases and J dropped 2; count of bases not matched to a gene: 3. Germline CDR1 is MNHEY and CDR2 is SMNVEV (reference sequence). The CDR3 sequence is CASSLGGRTYEQYF. The CDR3 DNA reads as TGTGCCAGCAGTTTGGGCGGGAGGACCTACGAGCAGTACTTC.

With regard to this clone: At one boundary the junction diverges from the germline segment, which might be a read error. The chain carries TRBV29-1 and TRBJ1-1; TRBD1 matches at 9 bases. The CDR3 consists of 17 residues. The germline CDR1 and CDR2 sequences are SQVTM and ANQGSEA. The CDR3 bases are TGCAGCGTGGAAGCCGGGACAGGGCTTGGTGTGGACACTGAAGCTTTCTTT. Its protein is CSVEAGTGLGVDTEAFF.

This rearrangement joins TRBV28 to TRBJ2-1, with TRBD2 identical over 15 bases. V lost 6 bases and J lost 4; bases outside the gene matches: 7. Germline assignment: CDR1 MDHEN and CDR2 SYDVKM. The CDR3 spans 17 residues. The CDR3 coding sequence is TGTGCCAGCAGCAAGGGGACTAGCGGGAGGCGTTACAATGAGCAGTTCTTC. It is translated as CASSKGTSGRRYNEQFF. Variable domain in full (rest from reference TRBV28 and TRBJ2-1): DVKVTQSSRYLVKRTGEKVFLECVQDMDHENMFWYRQDPGLGLRLIYFSYDVKMKEKGDIPEGYSVSREKKERFSLILESASTNQTSMYLCASSKGTSGRRYNEQFFGPGTRLTVL.

This chain uses TRBV15 with TRBJ2-1; 7 nucleotides line up with TRBD1. J was trimmed by 5 bases and V by 7 bases; bases with no gene match: 11. The CDR3 covers 15 residues. Germline V gives CDR1 LNHNV, CDR2 YYDKDF (reference sequence). CDR3 sequence: CATKRGGWTNNEQFF. The DNA for the CDR3 is TGTGCCACCAAACGAGGGGGCTGGACGAACAATGAGCAGTTCTTC.

The V and J genes are TRBV4-3 and TRBJ2-7, with a tentative D call TRBD1 (9 bases). CDR3 length equals 19 residues. The germline gives CDR1 LGHNA, CDR2 YSLEER. Trimming left V 4 bases short and J 4 bases short, with 29 bases between. The CDR3: CASSRGQGTAGERFYEQYF. CDR3 in DNA: TGCGCCAGCAGCCGGGGACAGGGTACAGCGGGAGAACGTTTTTACGAGCAGTACTTC.

Concerning this clone itself: The junction and the germline gene differ at one end; a read error may be behind it. Other DNA sequences in the sample encode the same CDR3. The chain recombines TRBV4-2 with TRBJ1-6; a possible D gene is TRBD1 (6 bases). The CDR3 sequence is 19 residues long. The V gene's germline CDR1 is LGHNA and CDR2 YNFKEQ. CDR3 residues: CASSPSDGQNSSYNSPLHF. The CDR3, as DNA: TGTGCCAGCAGCCCGTCAGATGGACAGAATAGCTCCTATAATTCCCCCCTCCACTTT.

The gene calls are TRBV7-6 and TRBJ2-7; 11 nucleotides match TRBD2. Trimming cost V 5 bases and J 4 bases; bases outside gene matches: 22. The germline V gene has CDR1 SGHVS and CDR2 FNYEAQ. The length of the CDR3 is 20 residues. DNA for the CDR3: TGTGCCAGCAGCAGACCTACAGGGGGACTAGCGGCCCAATCCCCTTACGAGCAGTACTTC. This sequence encodes CASSRPTGGLAAQSPYEQYF.

V gene TRBV7-6 combines with J gene TRBJ2-7; 8 bases are shared with TRBD1. Germline V gives CDR1 SGHVS, CDR2 FNYEAQ. The length of the CDR3 is 19 residues. Trimming removed 0 bases from V and 1 base from J; junction bases left unmatched: 14. CDR3 bases: TGTGCCAGCAGCTTAGCCTACTTTCTCCAGGGGGCTGGGTCCTACGAGCAGTACTTC. Amino acid sequence: CASSLAYFLQGAGSYEQYF.

J is TRBJ2-2 and V is TRBV4-3; 13 bases are a match to TRBD2. Trimming cost V 2 bases and J 5 bases; bases outside gene matches: 2. This CDR3 comprises 16 residues. CDR1 is LGHNA, CDR2 YSLEER, per germline. The CDR3 DNA reads as TGCGCCAGCAGCCAATCGACTAGCGGGAGGACCGGGGAGCTGTTTTTT. Translated, it gives CASSQSTSGRTGELFF.

This clone turned up a few times. Here the CDR3 DNA reads TGTGCCAGCGGGGGCCAGGGGGTCTACAATGAGCAGTTCTTC. As protein: CASGGQGVYNEQFF. V gene TRBV28 combines with J gene TRBJ2-1, with 7 nucleotides matching TRBD1. This CDR3 is 14 amino acids long. J lost 3 bases, V lost 8 bases, and 7 bases had no gene match. In germline, CDR1 is MDHEN, CDR2 SYDVKM.

The chain recombines TRBV11-3 with TRBJ1-3; no firm D call. Trimming stripped 1 base from V and 0 bases from J, with 10 bases between. Germline V gene data show CDR1 as SGHNT and CDR2 as YENEEA. The CDR3 is 16 residues long. This chain's CDR3 is CASSLGEESSGNTIYF. The CDR3 DNA reads as TGTGCCAGCAGCTTAGGGGAGGAGAGCTCTGGAAACACCATATATTTT.

The chain uses TRBV7-8 and TRBJ2-7; 7 nucleotides match TRBD2. J was trimmed by 2 bases and V by 4 bases; bases with no gene match: 2. The CDR3 loop spans 13 amino acids. Germline V CDR1 and CDR2: SGHVS, FQNEAQ. The CDR3: CASSYREAYEQYF. DNA for the CDR3: TGTGCCAGCAGCTACCGGGAGGCCTACGAGCAGTACTTC. The complete variable domain, with remaining parts taken from reference TRBV7-8 and TRBJ2-7, reads GAGVSQSPRYKVAKRGQDVALRCDPISGHVSLFWYQQALGQGPEFLTYFQNEAQLDKSGLPSDRFFAERPEGSVSTLKIQRTQQEDSAVYLCASSYREAYEQYFGPGTRLTVT.

This rearrangement joins TRBV7-9 to TRBJ1-2; D is undetermined. CDR3 length: 9 residues. Germline-derived CDR1 and CDR2 are SEHNR and FQNEAQ (reference sequence). V was pared by 10 bases and J by 6 bases, with 6 bases between. Here the CDR3 reads CAIVDGYTF. DNA for the CDR3: TGTGCCATAGTTGATGGCTACACCTTC.

The chain is built from TRBV9 and TRBJ1-2; D is possibly TRBD1 (6 bases). V was shortened by 0 bases and J by 0 bases, with 12 bases between the two germline ends. Germline V gene lookup returns CDR1 SGDLS and CDR2 YYNGEE. This CDR3 comprises 16 residues. The CDR3 region is CASSVGGGRTNYGYTF. The CDR3 DNA reads as TGTGCCAGCAGCGTAGGGGGGGGCAGAACTAACTATGGCTACACCTTC. Filled out from reference TRBV9 and TRBJ1-2, the complete variable domain reads DSGVTQTPKHLITATGQRVTLRCSPRSGDLSVYWYQQSLDQGLQFLIQYYNGEERAKGNILERFSAQQFPDLHSELNLSSLELGDSALYFCASSVGGGRTNYGYTFGSGTRLTVV.

The chain combines TRBV11-2 with TRBJ2-7, with D maybe TRBD1 (8 bases). This CDR3 region has 12 residues. Germline CDR1 reads SGHAT; CDR2 reads FQNNGV. CDR3 sequence (DNA): TGTGCCAGCAGCTCTACAACAGGGGGGGGTGGCGTC. Translation: CASSSTTGGGGV.

The chain is built from TRBV4-3 and TRBJ2-5, with 11 positions matching TRBD2. This CDR3 spans 15 amino acids. Germline V gives CDR1 LGHNA, CDR2 YSLEER. V lost 1 base, J lost 2 bases, and 0 bases stayed unmatched. The CDR3 protein is CASSQGLAGQETQYF. DNA of the CDR3: TGCGCCAGCAGCCAAGGACTAGCGGGGCAAGAGACCCAGTACTTC.

The rearrangement joins TRBV7-9 to TRBJ2-1, with D maybe TRBD2 (6 bases). This CDR3 contains 18 residues. Germline loops: CDR1 SEHNR, CDR2 FQNEAQ (reference sequence). V dropped 7 bases and J dropped 0 bases, with 22 bases sitting between them. The CDR3 region has the DNA TGTGCCAGCAAATGGAGCACCGGGAGCTACCGCTCCTACAATGAGCAGTTCTTC. Translation gives CASKWSTGSYRSYNEQFF. The full variable domain, in which reference TRBV7-9 and TRBJ2-1 provide the parts outside the CDR3, is DTGVSQNPRHKITKRGQNVTFRCDPISEHNRLYWYRQTLGQGPEFLTYFQNEAQLEKSRLLSDRFSAERPKGSFSTLEIQRTEQGDSAMYLCASKWSTGSYRSYNEQFFGPGTRLTVL.

This clone was recorded only once. The genes are TRBV5-1 and TRBJ2-1; D gene uncertain. The CDR3 extends over 13 amino acids. Germline values: CDR1 SGHRS, CDR2 YFSETQ. V was clipped by 0 bases and J by 4 bases, with 5 bases between them. The CDR3 sequence: CASSLVLYNEQFF. DNA for the CDR3: TGCGCCAGCAGCTTGGTTCTGTACAATGAGCAGTTCTTC.

The chain joins TRBV18 to TRBJ2-7, with 11 bases that match TRBD2. Unmatched junction bases numbered 7, after V lost 5 bases and J lost 7 bases. The CDR3 covers 14 residues. Germline V CDR1 and CDR2: KGHSH, LQKENI. The CDR3 is CASSKLAGEGEQYF. DNA for the CDR3: TGTGCCAGCTCAAAACTAGCGGGAGAGGGAGAGCAGTACTTC.

The chain joins TRBV4-3 to TRBJ1-1; TRBD1 matches 7 bases. After removal of 3 bases from V and 1 base from J, the junction contained 2 bases not matched to a gene. The CDR3 has 14 residues. Per germline, CDR1 LGHNA and CDR2 YSLEER. As DNA, the CDR3 is TGCGCCAGCAGCCAGGGACAGAAGAACACTGAAGCTTTCTTT. Translating it yields CASSQGQKNTEAFF.

The gene calls are TRBV4-1 and TRBJ2-1, with 10 bases fitting TRBD2. CDR3 length: 15 residues. Germline CDR1 and CDR2: MGHRA and YSYEKL. The V segment lost 4 bases and the J segment 7 bases; nucleotides outside the gene matches: 7. The CDR3 DNA follows: TGCGCCAGCAGCCCTATAGCGGGGGGATGGAATGAGCAGTTCTTC. Residues: CASSPIAGGWNEQFF.

The chain combines TRBV7-9 with TRBJ2-7; perhaps TRBD1 as D (7 bases). Germline V gene lookup returns CDR1 SEHNR and CDR2 FQNEAQ (reference sequence). V dropped 1 base and J dropped 7 bases, with 23 bases sitting between them. The CDR3 contains 17 residues. CDR3 coding DNA: TGTGCCAGCAGCTTAGGAGTTGGTGCAGGGGGGACGGGGGAGCAGTACTTC. It translates to CASSLGVGAGGTGEQYF.